This TCR beta chain derives from a study of shared clonotypes between healthy human individuals. V lost 10 bases and J 3 bases, leaving 21 bases between the germline ends. CDR1 and CDR2 from the germline V gene are WSHSY and SAAADI. The CDR3 loop spans 15 amino acids. Naive CD8 isolation took CD45RO-negative cells positively selected for CCR7 and excluded terminally differentiated effector memory CD45RA+ cells. Each sample came from a Caucasian adult donor living in Nashville, Tennessee. The method was immunoSEQ multiplex PCR; TCRdb's version includes in-frame clones alone and lacks a portion of them. The repertoire holds some 2,100,000 clones, about 93% seen once, with roughly 1.7% in the top ten.

The clonotype was recovered from a young man in good health. Some clones in this sample may be carry-over from other donors' samples. The chain links TRBV10-2 to TRBJ2-5, with D perhaps assigned TRBD1 or TRBD2 (5 bases each). The specimen sequenced was naive CD8+ T cells from PBMCs. The CDR3 DNA reads TGCGCCATCCACAAAACAGGAGGTTCTGAAGAGACCCAGTACTTC. Protein sequence: CAIHKTGGSEETQYF.